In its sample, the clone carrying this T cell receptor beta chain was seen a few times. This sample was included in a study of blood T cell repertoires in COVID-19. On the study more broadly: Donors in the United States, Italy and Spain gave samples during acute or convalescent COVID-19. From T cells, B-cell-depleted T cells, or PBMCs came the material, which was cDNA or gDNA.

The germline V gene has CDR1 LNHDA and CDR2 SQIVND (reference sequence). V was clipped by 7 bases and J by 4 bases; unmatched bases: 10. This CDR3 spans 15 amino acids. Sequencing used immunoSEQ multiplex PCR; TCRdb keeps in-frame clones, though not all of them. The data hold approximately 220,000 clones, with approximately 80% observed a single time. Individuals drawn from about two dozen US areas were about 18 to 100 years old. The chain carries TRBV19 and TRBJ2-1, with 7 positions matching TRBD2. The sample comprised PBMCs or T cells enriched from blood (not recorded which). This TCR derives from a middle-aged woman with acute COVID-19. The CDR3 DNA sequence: TGTGCCAGTACCAACTGGGGGGGGGTGTACAATGAGCAGTTCTTC. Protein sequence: CASTNWGGVYNEQFF.